The source of this T cell receptor beta chain is a study of identifying expanded T cells in peripheral blood. Whole-study findings and limits: Variance in clone template counts between two-week samples significantly increased with total template count across all healthy donors. Differentially abundant clones: roughly 1.3 between replicates, 15 to 17 at about two weeks, over 18 at four.

Healthy donors had no documented immune events, such as infections, while sampled. This CDR3 has 18 residues. Germline values: CDR1 SQVTM, CDR2 ANQGSEA. J lost 8 bases, V lost 6 bases, and 22 bases had no gene match. Some clones are missing from TCRdb's copy, which holds only in-frame ones; the method was immunoSEQ multiplex PCR. The sample has around 130,000 clones, 80% to 90% seen once. Points on this clone: Its antigen is still unknown.

J is TRBJ2-1 and V is TRBV29-1; 10 bases map to TRBD2. This sequence originates from a person aged 18 to 75 in good health. Sequencing was performed on blood. The CDR3: CSVRNWGASGSLDDEQFF. CDR3 in DNA: TGCAGCGTGAGAAACTGGGGTGCTAGCGGGAGTTTGGACGATGAGCAGTTCTTC.